This T cell receptor (beta chain) derives from a study of blood T cell repertoires in COVID-19. Here immunoSEQ multiplex PCR was the method, and the copy in TCRdb shows in-frame clones only, minus some. This sample has some 250,000 clones, with roughly nine tenths found just once. This receptor was taken from a man in his fifties or sixties with acute or convalescent COVID-19. Source material: peripheral blood.

CDR3 DNA: TGCAGTGCTAGTGCGGTTCCCTCGCAGTATTTT. It is translated as CSASAVPSQYF. The V call is TRBV20-1, the J call TRBJ2-3; unclear D gene. V lost 3 bases, J lost 10 bases, and 11 bases lay in between. This CDR3 contains 11 residues. Germline V gives CDR1 DFQATT, CDR2 SNEGSKA (reference sequence).